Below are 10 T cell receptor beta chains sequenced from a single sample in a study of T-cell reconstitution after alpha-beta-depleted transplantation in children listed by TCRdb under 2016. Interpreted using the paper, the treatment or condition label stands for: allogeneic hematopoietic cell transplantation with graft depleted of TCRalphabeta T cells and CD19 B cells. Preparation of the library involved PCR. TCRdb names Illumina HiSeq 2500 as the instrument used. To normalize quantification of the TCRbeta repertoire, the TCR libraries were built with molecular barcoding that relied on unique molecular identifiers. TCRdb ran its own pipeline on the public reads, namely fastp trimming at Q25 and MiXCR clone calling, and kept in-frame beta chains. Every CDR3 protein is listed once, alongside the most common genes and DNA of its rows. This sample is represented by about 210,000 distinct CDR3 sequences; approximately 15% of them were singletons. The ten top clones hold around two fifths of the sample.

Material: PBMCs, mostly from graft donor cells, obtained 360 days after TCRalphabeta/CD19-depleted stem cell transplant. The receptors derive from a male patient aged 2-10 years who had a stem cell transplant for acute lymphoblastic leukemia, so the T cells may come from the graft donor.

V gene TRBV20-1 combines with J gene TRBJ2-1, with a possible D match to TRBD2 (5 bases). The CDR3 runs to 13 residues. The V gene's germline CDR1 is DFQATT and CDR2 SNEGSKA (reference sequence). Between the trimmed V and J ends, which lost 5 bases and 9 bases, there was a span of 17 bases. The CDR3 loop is CSARIDPSSEQFF. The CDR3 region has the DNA TGCAGTGCTCGTATCGATCCTAGCAGTGAGCAGTTCTTC.

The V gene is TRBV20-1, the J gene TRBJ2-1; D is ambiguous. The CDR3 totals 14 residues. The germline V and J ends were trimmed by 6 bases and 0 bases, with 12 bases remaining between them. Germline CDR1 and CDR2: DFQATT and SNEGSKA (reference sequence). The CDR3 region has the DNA TGCAGTGCCCCCGATGACATCTCCTACAATGAGCAGTTCTTC. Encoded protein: CSAPDDISYNEQFF.

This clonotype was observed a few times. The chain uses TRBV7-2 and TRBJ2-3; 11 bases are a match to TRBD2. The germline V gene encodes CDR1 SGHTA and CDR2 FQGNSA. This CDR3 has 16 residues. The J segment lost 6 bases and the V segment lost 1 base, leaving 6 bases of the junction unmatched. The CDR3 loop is CASSLVSGGARDTQYF. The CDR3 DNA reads TGTGCCAGCAGCTTAGTTAGCGGGGGGGCCAGGGATACGCAGTATTTT.

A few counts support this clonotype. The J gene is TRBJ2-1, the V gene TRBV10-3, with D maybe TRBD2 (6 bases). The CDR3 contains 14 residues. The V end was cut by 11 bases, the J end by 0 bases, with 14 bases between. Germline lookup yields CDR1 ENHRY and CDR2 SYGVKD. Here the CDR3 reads CASLAGSSYNEQFF. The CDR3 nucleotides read TGTGCCTCCTTGGCGGGAAGCTCCTACAATGAGCAGTTCTTC.

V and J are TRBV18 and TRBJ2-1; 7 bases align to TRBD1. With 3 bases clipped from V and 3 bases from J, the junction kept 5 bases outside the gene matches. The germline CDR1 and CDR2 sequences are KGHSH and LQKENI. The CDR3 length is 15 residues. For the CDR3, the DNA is TGTGCCAGCTCACCGAATCGGGACAGCTACAATGAGCAGTTCTTC. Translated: CASSPNRDSYNEQFF.

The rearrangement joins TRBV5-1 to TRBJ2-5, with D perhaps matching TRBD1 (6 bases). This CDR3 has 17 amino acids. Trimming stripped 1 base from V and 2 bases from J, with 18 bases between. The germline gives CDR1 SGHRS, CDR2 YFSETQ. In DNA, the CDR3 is TGCGCCAGCAGCTTGACCCTCCACGGACAGCTACAAGAGACCCAGTACTTC. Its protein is CASSLTLHGQLQETQYF.

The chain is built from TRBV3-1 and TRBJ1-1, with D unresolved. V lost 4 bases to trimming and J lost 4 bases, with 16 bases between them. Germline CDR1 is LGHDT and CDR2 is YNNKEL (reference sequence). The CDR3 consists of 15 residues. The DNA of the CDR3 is TGTGCCAGCAGCCCCCTAAGGGATTTACCCACTGAAGCTTTCTTT. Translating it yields CASSPLRDLPTEAFF.

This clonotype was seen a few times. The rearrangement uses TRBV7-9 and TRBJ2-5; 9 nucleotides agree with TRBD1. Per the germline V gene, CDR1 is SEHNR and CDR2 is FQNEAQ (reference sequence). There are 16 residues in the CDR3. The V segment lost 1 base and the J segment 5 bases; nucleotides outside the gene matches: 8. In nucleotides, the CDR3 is TGTGCCAGCAGCTTAGTTCCGGGACAGGGATTTGAGACCCAGTACTTC. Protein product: CASSLVPGQGFETQYF.

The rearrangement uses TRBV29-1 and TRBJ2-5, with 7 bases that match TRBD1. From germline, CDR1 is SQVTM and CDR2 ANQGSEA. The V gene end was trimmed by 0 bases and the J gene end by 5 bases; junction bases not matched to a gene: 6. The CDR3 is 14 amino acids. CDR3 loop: CSVEDRQGRETQYF. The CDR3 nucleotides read TGCAGCGTTGAAGATCGACAGGGAAGGGAGACCCAGTACTTC.

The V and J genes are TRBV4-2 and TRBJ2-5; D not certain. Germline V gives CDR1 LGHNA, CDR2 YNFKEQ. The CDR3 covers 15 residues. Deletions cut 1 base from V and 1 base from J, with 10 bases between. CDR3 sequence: CASSQGYSLQETQYF. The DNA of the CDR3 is TGTGCCAGCAGCCAAGGATACAGCCTCCAAGAGACCCAGTACTTC.